This T cell receptor beta chain was sequenced for a study of cytomegalovirus exposure and HLA in healthy donors. PCR primers comprised 60 Vbeta and 13 Jbeta primers. Sequencing was performed with immunoSEQ multiplex PCR; in TCRdb, only in-frame clones are kept and a portion is missing. Seen here are about 130,000 clones, approximately 84% observed once, and the top ten hold approximately 2.6%. Per germline, CDR1 LGHNA and CDR2 YSLEER. This CDR3 is built from 18 residues. The V and J ends lost 4 bases and 0 bases, in that order; junction bases with no gene match: 6. The sequence derives from a boy aged 2 to 10 in good health and CMV-seronegative. The chain recombines TRBV4-3 with TRBJ2-6; 10 bases agree with TRBD2. Sequencing was done on a sample of PBMCs. CDR3 nucleotide sequence: TGCGCCAGCAGCCTCCTAGCGGGGGCCGACTCTGGGGCCAACGTCCTGACTTTC. Its translation: CASSLLAGADSGANVLTF.